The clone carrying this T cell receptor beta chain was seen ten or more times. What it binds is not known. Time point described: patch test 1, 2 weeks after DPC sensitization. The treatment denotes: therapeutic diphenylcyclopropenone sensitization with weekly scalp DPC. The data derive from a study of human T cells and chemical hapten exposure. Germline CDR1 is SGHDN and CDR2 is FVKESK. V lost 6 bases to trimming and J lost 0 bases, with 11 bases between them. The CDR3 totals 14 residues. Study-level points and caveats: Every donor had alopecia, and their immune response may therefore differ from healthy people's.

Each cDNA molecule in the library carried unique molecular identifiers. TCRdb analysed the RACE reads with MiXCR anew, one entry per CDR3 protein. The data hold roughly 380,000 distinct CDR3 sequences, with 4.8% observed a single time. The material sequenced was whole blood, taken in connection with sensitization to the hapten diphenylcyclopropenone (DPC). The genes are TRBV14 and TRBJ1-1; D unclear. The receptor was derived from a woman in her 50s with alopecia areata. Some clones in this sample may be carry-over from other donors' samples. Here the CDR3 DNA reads TGTGCCAGCAGTCCCTCCTCCATGAACACTGAAGCTTTCTTT. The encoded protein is CASSPSSMNTEAFF.